This T cell receptor beta chain comes out of a study of T cells after posttransplantation cyclophosphamide. This CDR3 has 12 residues. The V gene's germline CDR1 is KGHSH and CDR2 LQKENI. Trimming cost V 4 bases and J 7 bases, with 10 bases left between them. This clone came up a few times. Its antigen remains unknown. Broader study findings: Blood and skin or GI T cell repertoires showed limited TRB overlap. Later post-transplant blood repertoires were often dominated by donor CD8+ memory clones. TRB clonality was highly associated with recipient CMV seropositivity and reactivation.

Cyclophosphamide on days +3 and +4 followed busulfan-fludarabine conditioning and a marrow graft. Some clones are missing from TCRdb's copy, which holds only in-frame ones; the method was immunoSEQ multiplex PCR. The profile shows roughly 12,000 clones, roughly 1.9% of them singletons. This chain joins TRBV18 and TRBJ1-1, with D maybe TRBD1 (5 bases). The TCR was taken from a male patient between 25 and 40 years old who received an allogeneic stem cell transplant from a related donor, was CMV-positive, and had no GVHD. Some T cells may be supplied by the graft donor. Sample: PBMCs, taken after allogeneic stem cell transplant with posttransplant cyclophosphamide. CDR3 residues: CASSLQVVEAFF. The CDR3, as DNA: TGTGCCAGCTCACTACAGGTAGTTGAAGCTTTCTTT.